Described below is a single TCR beta chain sequence and its context. During its preparation, the TCRbeta library received unique molecular identifiers. Via MiXCR, TCRdb re-called the PCR reads, giving one row per CDR3 protein. The data contain about 360,000 distinct CDR3 sequences, about 14% of them singletons. This specimen belongs to a study of T-cell reconstitution after alpha-beta-depleted transplantation in children. V gave up 3 bases and J gave up 3 bases, with 8 bases separating them. Germline-derived CDR1 and CDR2 are SGHTA and FQGNSA. This CDR3 contains 13 residues. The clonotype comes from a human donor who donated a stem cell graft to a child with Fanconi anemia. The specimen comprised PBMCs, sampled from the stem cell graft. This chain joins TRBV7-2 and TRBJ2-5; D possibly corresponds to TRBD1 (6 bases). The CDR3 is CASSFYREETQYF. DNA of the CDR3: TGTGCCAGCAGCTTCTACAGGGAAGAGACCCAGTACTTC.